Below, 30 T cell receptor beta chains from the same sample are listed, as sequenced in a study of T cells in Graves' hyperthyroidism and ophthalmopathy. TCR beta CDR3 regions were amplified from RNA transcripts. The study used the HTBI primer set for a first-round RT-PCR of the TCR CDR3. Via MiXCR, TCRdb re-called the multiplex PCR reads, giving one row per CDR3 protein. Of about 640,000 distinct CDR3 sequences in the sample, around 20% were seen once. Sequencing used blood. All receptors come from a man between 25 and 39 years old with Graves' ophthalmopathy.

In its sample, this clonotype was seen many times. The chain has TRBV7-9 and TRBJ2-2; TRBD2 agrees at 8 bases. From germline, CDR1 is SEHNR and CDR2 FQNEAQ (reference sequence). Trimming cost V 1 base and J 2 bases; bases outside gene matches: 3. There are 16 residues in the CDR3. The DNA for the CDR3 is TGTGCCAGCAGCTTAGGGATAGCGGGAAACACCGGGGAGCTGTTTTTT. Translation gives CASSLGIAGNTGELFF.

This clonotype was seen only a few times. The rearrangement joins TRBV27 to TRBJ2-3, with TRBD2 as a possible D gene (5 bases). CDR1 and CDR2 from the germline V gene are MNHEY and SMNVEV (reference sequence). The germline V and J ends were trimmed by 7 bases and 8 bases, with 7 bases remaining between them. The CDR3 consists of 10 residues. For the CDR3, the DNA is TGTGCCAGCACCGCGGGTACGCAGTATTTT. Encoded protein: CASTAGTQYF.

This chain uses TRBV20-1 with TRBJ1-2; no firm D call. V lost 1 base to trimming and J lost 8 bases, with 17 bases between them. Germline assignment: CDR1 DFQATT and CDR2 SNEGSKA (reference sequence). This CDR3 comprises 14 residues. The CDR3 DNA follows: TGCAGTGCTAGAGTTCCGGGGTCAGGACCAGGCTACACCTTC. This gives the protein CSARVPGSGPGYTF.

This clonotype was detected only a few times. The CDR3, as DNA: TGTGCCAGCAGTGGGAATCCAGATACGCAGTATTTT. It translates to CASSGNPDTQYF. This chain uses TRBV6-1 with TRBJ2-3; D ambiguous. V lost 4 bases and J 4 bases, leaving 6 bases between the germline ends. CDR1 and CDR2 (germline): MNHNS, SASEGT. CDR3 size: 12 residues.

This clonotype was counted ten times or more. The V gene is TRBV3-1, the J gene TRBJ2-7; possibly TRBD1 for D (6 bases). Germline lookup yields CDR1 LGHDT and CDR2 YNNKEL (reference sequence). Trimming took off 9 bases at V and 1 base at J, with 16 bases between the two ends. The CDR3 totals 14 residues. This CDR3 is CASAAQGLSYEQYF. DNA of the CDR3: TGTGCCAGTGCCGCGCAGGGGTTATCCTACGAGCAGTACTTC.

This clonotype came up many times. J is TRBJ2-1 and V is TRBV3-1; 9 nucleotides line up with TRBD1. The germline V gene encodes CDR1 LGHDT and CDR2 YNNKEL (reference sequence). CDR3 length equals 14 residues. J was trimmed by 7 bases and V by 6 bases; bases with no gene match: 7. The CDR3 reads CASRSQGAENEQFF. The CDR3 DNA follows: TGTGCCAGCAGGTCACAGGGGGCTGAAAATGAGCAGTTCTTC.

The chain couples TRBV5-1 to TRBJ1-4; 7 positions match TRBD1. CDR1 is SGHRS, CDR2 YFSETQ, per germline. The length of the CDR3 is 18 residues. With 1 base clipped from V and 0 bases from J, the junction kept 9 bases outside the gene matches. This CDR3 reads CASSLRQGTLTTNEKLFF. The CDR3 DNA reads TGCGCCAGCAGCTTGCGACAGGGAACCCTAACAACTAATGAAAAACTGTTTTTT.

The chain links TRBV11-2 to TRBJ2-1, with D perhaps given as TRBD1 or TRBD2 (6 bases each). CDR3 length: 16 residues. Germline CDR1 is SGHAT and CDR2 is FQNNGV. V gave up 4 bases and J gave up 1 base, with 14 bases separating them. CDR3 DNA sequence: TGTGCCAGCAGCTCGTCGATAGGGGGGTCCTACAATGAGCAGTTCTTC. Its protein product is CASSSSIGGSYNEQFF.

DNA of the CDR3: TGCAGTGCAATCCCGGGGCTAGCGGGAGGCGACGAGCAGTACTTC. Its protein product is CSAIPGLAGGDEQYF. This chain links TRBV20-1 with TRBJ2-7; 11 nucleotides line up with TRBD2. This CDR3 is built from 15 residues. V was pared by 6 bases and J by 5 bases, with 12 bases of the junction left unmatched. Germline CDR1 is DFQATT and CDR2 is SNEGSKA (reference sequence).

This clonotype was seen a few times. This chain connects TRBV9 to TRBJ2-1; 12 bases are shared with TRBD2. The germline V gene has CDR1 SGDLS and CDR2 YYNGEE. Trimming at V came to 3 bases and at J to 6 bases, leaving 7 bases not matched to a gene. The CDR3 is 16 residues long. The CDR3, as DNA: TGTGCCAGCAGCGGGGGGGCTAGCGGGAGGGTCAATGAGCAGTTCTTC. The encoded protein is CASSGGASGRVNEQFF.

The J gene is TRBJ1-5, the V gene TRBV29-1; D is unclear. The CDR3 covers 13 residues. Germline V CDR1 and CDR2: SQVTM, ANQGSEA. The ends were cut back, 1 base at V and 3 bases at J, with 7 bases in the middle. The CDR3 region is CSVEVGFNQPQHF. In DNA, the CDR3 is TGCAGCGTTGAAGTAGGGTTCAATCAGCCCCAGCATTTT.

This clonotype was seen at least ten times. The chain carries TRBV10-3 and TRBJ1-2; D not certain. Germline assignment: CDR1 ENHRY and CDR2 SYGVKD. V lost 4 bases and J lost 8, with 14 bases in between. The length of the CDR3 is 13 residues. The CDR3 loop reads CAISGSERFGYTF. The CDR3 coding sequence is TGTGCCATCAGTGGGAGCGAAAGATTCGGCTACACCTTC.

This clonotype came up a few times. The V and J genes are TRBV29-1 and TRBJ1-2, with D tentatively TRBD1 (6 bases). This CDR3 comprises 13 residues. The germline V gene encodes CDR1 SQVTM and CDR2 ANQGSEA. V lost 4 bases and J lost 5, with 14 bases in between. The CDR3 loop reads CSVGPQGGYGYTF. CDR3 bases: TGCAGCGTTGGCCCACAGGGTGGGTATGGCTACACCTTC.

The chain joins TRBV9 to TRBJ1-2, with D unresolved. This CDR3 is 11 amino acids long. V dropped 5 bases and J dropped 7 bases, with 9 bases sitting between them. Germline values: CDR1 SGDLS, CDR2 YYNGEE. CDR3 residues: CASSGLGGYTF. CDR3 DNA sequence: TGTGCCAGCAGTGGCCTCGGTGGCTACACCTTC.

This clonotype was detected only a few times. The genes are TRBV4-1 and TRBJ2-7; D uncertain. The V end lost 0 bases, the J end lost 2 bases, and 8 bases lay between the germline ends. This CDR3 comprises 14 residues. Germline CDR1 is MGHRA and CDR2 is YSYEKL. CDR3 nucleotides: TGCGCCAGCAGCCAAGAGGGCAGTACCTACGAGCAGTACTTC. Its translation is CASSQEGSTYEQYF.

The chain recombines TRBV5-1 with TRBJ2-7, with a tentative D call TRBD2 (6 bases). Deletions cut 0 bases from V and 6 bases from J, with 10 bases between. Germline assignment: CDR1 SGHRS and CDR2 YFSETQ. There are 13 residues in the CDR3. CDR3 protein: CASSLGGVFEQYF. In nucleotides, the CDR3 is TGCGCCAGCAGCTTGGGGGGGGTCTTCGAGCAGTACTTC.

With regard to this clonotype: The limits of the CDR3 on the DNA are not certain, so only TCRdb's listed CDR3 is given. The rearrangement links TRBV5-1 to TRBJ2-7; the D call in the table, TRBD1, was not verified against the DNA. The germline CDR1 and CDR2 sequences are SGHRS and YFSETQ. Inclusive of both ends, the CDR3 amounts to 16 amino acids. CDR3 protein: CASSFGPGASSYEQYF.

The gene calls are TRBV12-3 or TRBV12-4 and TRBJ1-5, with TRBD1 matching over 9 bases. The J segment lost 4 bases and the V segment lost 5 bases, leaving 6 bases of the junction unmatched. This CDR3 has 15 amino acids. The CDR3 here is CASSRTGDLNQPQHF. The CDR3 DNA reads TGTGCCAGCAGTAGGACAGGGGATCTTAATCAGCCCCAGCATTTT.

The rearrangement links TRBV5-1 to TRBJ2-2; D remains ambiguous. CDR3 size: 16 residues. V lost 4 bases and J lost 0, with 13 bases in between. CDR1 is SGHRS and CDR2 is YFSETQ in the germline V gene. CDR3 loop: CASSPDRIANTGELFF. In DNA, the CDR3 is TGCGCCAGCAGCCCCGACCGAATCGCGAACACCGGGGAGCTGTTTTTT.

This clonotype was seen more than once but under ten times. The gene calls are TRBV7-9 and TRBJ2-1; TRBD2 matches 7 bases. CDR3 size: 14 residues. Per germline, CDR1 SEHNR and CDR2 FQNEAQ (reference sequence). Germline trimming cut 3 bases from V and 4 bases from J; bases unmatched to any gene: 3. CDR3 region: CASSFPSGYNEQFF. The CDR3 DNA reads TGTGCCAGCAGCTTTCCTAGCGGTTACAATGAGCAGTTCTTC.

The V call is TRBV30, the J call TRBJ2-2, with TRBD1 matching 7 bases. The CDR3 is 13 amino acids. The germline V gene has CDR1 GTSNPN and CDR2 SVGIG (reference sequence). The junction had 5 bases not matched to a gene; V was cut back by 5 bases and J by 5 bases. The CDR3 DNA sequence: TGTGCCTGGTTAGACAGGGCAACCGGGGAGCTGTTTTTT. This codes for CAWLDRATGELFF.

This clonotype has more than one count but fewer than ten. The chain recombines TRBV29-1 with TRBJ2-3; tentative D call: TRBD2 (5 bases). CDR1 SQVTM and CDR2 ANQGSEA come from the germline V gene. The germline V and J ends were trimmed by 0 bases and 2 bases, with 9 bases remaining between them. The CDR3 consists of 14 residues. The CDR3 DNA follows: TGCAGCGTTGAAGATCGGGGTATCACAGATACGCAGTATTTT. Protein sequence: CSVEDRGITDTQYF.

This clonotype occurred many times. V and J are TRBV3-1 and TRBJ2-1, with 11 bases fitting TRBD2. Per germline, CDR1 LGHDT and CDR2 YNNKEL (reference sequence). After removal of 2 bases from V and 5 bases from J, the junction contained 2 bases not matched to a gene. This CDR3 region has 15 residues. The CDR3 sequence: CASSQTSGSDNEQFF. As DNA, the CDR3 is TGTGCCAGCAGCCAAACTAGCGGGAGCGACAATGAGCAGTTCTTC.

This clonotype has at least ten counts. DNA for the CDR3: TGTGCCAGCAGTCCCCGGACAGGGGGCGCGACTGAAGCTTTCTTT. Its translation: CASSPRTGGATEAFF. The V and J genes are TRBV28 and TRBJ1-1, with 11 positions matching TRBD1. With V trimmed by 5 bases and J by 5 bases, 7 bases remained unmatched. Per the germline V gene, CDR1 is MDHEN and CDR2 is SYDVKM. CDR3 length: 15 residues. The variable domain in full, with the rest retrieved from reference TRBV28 and TRBJ1-1, is DVKVTQSSRYLVKRTGEKVFLECVQDMDHENMFWYRQDPGLGLRLIYFSYDVKMKEKGDIPEGYSVSREKKERFSLILESASTNQTSMYLCASSPRTGGATEAFFGQGTRLTVV.

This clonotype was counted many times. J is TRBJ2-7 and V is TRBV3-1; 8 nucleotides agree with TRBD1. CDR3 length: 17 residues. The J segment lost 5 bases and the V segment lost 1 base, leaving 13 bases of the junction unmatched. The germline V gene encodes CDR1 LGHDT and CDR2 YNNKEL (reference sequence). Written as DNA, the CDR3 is TGTGCCAGCAGCCAAGGAACCCCTGGACAGGGCAAGGACGAGCAGTACTTC. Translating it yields CASSQGTPGQGKDEQYF.

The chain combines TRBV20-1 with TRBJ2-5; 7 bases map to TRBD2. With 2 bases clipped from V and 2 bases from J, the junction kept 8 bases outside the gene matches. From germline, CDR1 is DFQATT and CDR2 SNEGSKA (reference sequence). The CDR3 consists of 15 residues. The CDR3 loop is CSARPEGLPQETQYF. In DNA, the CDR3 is TGCAGTGCTAGACCTGAGGGACTACCACAAGAGACCCAGTACTTC.

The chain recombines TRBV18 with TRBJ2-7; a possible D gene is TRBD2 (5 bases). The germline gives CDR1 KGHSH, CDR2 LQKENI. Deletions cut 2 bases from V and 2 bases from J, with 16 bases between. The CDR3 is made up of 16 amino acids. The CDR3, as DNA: TGTGCCAGCTCACCAAATTATGGGGAGTGGCCCTACGAGCAGTACTTC. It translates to CASSPNYGEWPYEQYF.

CDR3 region: CASTLRGGNNEQFF. Here the CDR3 DNA reads TGCGCCAGCACACTAAGGGGCGGGAACAATGAGCAGTTCTTC. The chain carries TRBV5-1 and TRBJ2-1; the D gene is possibly TRBD2 (6 bases). Germline V gene data show CDR1 as SGHRS and CDR2 as YFSETQ. The CDR3 runs 14 residues. V lost 6 bases to trimming and J lost 5 bases, with 15 bases between them.

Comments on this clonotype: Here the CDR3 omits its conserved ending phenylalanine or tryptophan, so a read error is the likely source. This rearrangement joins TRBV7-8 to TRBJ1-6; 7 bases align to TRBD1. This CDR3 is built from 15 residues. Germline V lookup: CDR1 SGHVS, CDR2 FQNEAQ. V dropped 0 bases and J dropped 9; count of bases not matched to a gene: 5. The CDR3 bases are TGTGCCAGCAGCTTAGCCGGGACAGAAAGTTCACCCCTCCACTCT. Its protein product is CASSLAGTESSPLHS.

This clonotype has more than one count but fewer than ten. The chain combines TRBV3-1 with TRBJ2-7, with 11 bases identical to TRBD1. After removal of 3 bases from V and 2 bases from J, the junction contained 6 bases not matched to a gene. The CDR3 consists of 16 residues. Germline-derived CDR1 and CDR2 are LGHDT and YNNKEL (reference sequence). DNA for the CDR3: TGTGCCAGCAGCCAGGGGGACAGGGGGAAAACCTACGAGCAGTACTTC. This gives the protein CASSQGDRGKTYEQYF.